The clone carrying this TCR beta chain was detected a few times. Its specificity is unknown. The data belong to a study of blood T cells in healthy people across ages. Together with a sample-barcoded 5' primer, a J-beta primer mix was included in a second PCR lasting roughly 6 to 12 cycles. Each of the cDNA molecules was tagged by a template-switch adaptor with 12 random nucleotides. TCRdb recomputed calls from the 5' RACE reads with MiXCR, one row per CDR3 protein. Seen here are 600,000 to 850,000 distinct CDR3 sequences, approximately 25% observed once, and the top ten hold 9% to 9.5%. General study results and limits: In older individuals, TCR beta diversity per million T cells was lower, falling roughly linearly with age. Naive T cell percentage by flow cytometry tracked strongly with beta diversity.

Germline assignment: CDR1 SQVTM and CDR2 ANQGSEA. Trimming stripped 0 bases from V and 1 base from J, with 12 bases between. The CDR3 length is 15 residues. These same data were also listed under a study on T cells of mothers and their children. Per that paper: In each mother, TCR beta CDR3 reads exceeded 10 million; in each child, they numbered 3 million to 3.5 million.

Source material: blood. The chain carries TRBV29-1 and TRBJ2-5, with D tentatively TRBD2 (6 bases). The origin of this receptor is a boy between 5 and 17 years old in good health. CDR3 sequence reads: CSVEDFASAQETQYF. The CDR3 nucleotides are TGCAGCGTTGAAGATTTCGCTAGCGCCCAAGAGACCCAGTACTTC.